This TCR beta chain was sequenced for a study of cytomegalovirus exposure and HLA in healthy donors. Study as a whole: Around 77% of around 390 genotyped donors fell in the Caucasian-associated ancestry cluster.

CDR3 length: 15 residues. V gave up 6 bases and J gave up 3 bases; unmatched junction bases: 7. The V gene's germline CDR1 is WSHSY and CDR2 SAAADI. PCR used 60 Vbeta primers and 13 Jbeta primers. Sequencing was performed with immunoSEQ multiplex PCR; in TCRdb, only in-frame clones are kept and a portion is missing. The sample contains 150,000 to 200,000 clones, roughly four fifths of which appear only once. Sequencing input: PBMCs. V and J are TRBV10-2 and TRBJ2-7, with 11 bases matching TRBD2. The clonotype comes from a girl between 2 and 10 years old in good health and CMV-seropositive. CDR3 in amino acids: CASSEDGTSGYEQYF. For the CDR3, the DNA is TGCGCCAGCAGCGAGGACGGGACTAGCGGCTACGAGCAGTACTTC.